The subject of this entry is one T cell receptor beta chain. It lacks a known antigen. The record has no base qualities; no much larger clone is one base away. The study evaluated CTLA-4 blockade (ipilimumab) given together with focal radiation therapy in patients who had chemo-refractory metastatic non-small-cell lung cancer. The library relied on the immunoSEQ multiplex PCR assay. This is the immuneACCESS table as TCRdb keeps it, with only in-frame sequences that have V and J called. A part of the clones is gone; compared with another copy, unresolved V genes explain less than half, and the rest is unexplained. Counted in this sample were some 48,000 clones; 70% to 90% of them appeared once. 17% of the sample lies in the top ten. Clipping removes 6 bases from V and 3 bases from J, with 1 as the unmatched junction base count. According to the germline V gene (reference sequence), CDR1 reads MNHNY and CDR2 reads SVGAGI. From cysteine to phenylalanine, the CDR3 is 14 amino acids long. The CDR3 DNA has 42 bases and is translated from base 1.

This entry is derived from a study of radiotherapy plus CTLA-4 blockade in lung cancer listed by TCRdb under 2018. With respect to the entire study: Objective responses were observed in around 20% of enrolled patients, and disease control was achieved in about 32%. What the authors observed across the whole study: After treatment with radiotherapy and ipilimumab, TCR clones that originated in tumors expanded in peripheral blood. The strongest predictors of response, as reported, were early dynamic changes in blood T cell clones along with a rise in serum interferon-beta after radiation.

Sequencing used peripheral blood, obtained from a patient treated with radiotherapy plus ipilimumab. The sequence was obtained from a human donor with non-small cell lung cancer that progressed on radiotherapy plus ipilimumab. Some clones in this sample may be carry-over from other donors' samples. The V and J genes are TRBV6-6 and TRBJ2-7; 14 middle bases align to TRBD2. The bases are TGTGCCAGCAGGGGACTAGCGGGAGTCTACGAGCAGTACTTC. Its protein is CASRGLAGVYEQYF.